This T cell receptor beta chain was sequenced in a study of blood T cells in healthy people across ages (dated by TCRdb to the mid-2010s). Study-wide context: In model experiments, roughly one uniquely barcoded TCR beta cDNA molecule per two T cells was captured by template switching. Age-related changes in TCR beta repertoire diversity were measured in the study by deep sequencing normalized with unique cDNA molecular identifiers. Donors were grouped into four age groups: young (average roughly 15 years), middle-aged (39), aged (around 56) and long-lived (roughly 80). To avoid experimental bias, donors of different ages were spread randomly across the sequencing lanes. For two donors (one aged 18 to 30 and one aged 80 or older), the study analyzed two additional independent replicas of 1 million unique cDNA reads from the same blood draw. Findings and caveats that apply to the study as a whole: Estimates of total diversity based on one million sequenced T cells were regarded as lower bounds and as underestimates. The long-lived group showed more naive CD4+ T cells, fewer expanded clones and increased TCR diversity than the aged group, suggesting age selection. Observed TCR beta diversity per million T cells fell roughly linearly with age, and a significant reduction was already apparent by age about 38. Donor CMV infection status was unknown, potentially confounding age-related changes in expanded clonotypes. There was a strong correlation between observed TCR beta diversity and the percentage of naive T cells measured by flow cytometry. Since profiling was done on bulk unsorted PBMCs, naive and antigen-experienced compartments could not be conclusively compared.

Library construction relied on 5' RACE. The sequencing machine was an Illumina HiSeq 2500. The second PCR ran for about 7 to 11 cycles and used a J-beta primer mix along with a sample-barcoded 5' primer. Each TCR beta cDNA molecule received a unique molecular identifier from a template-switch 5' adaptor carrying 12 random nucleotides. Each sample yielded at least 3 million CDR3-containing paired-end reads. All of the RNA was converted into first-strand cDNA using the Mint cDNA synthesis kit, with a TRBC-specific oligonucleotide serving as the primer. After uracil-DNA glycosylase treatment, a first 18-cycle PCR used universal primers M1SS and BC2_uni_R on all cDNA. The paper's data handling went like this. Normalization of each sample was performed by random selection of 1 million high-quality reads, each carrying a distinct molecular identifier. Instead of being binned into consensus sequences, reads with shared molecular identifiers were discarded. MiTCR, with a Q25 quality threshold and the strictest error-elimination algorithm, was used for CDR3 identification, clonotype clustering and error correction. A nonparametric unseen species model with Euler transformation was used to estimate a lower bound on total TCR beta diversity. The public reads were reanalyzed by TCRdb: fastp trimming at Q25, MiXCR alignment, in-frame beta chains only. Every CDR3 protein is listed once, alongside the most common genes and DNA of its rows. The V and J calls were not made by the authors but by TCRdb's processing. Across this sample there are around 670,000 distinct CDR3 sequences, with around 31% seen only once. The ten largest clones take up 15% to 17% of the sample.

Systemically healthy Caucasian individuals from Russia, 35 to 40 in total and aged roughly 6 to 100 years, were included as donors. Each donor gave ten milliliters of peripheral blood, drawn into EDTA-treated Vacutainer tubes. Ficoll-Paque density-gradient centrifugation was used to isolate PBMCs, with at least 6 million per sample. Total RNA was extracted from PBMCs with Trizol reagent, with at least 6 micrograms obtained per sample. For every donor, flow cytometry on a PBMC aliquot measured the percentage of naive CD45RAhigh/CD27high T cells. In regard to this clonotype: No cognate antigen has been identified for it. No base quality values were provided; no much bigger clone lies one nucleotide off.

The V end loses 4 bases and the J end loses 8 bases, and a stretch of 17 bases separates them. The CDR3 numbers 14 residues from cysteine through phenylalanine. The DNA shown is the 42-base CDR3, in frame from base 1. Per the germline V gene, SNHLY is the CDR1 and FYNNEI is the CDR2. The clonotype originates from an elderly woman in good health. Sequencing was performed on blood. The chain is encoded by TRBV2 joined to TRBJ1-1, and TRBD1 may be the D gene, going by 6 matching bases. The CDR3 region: CASSVERTVAEAFF. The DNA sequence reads TGTGCCAGCAGTGTAGAACGGACAGTGGCCGAAGCTTTCTTT.